This T cell receptor beta chain comes out of a study of shared clonotypes between healthy human individuals (TCRdb year 2020). Regarding the study in general: A couple of women and three men aged 18 to 49 years were included in the cohort. Leukapheresis yielded between about 0.8 and 9.5 billion PBMCs per donor. The study deeply sequenced blood TCR repertoires of five healthy adults to estimate repertoire size and the extent of clonotype sharing between individuals. To increase sequencing depth and limit assay-specific biases, different laboratories used diverse techniques to prepare libraries and sequence TCR repertoires. For each donor, CD4 naive and CD4 memory were each run on three plates, CD8 naive on two plates, and CD8 memory on one plate.

Results and caveats for the whole study, not just this receptor: About 5% of naive CD4, around 4% of naive CD8, about 2.4% of memory CD4, and 0.35% to 0.5% of memory CD8 clonotypes were shared across several donors. Naive subsets generally had larger estimated clonotype richness than memory subsets did. Only blood was sampled, and tissue TCR repertoires likely differ from those in blood. Rarefaction of sorted-subset datasets indicated incomplete sequencing despite the large sequencing depth. Pairwise subsampling led to the expectation that sequencing depth would affect the degree of clonotype sharing among donors. Clonotypes shared by all four sorted-subset donors showed higher generation probabilities than non-shared clonotypes. Because the study included a small number of donors, the genetic and exposure-history diversity represented was limited.

Using the deep immunoSEQ assay, TCR CDR3 regions were amplified from genomic DNA by multiplex PCR. For each cell subset, the extracted genomic DNA was distributed evenly across all wells of several immunoSEQ 96-well plates, and each plate served as one replicate. For sorted subsets, each replicate PCR was loaded with roughly 0.2 ug genomic DNA, equivalent to approximately 27,000 T cell genomes. The purified libraries were quantified using a Qubit 3.0 fluorometer, sized with a Bioanalyzer 2100, and then quantified again using the KAPA Library Quantification kit. Every immunoSEQ 96-well plate was sequenced on a dedicated single-read 150-cycle Illumina NextSeq 550 flow cell. The authors' analysis ran thus. Because the immunoSEQ output held only junctional sequences and lacked quality scores, the filtering could not match the filtering applied to full-length reads. To assign V/J genes and CDR3, sequences were annotated against IMGT germline references using PyIR, a Python wrapper for IgBLAST v1.9. Reads with weak V/J assignments (E-value above 1e-6), missing CDR3, stop codons, out-of-frame junctions, or ambiguous translated residues were removed. A V3J clonotype was defined by an identical inferred V gene, J gene, and CDR3 amino acid sequence. Percentage overlap between repertoires was calculated by dividing the number of shared unique clonotypes by the size of the smaller repertoire. Repertoire richness was assessed with RTK rarefaction, the Chao1 estimator, and Recon v2.1 estimates of unobserved clonotypes. Generation probabilities for all TCRbeta clonotypes obtained by the gDNA method from a handful of donors were computed using OLGA. Sourced from immuneACCESS, this table was stored by TCRdb with only in-frame sequences that have V and J called. A share of the clones is absent; for the studies checked, an unresolved V gene accounts for under half, and the remainder has no known explanation. Clonal size and the V and J genes are those of that table, whereas D and trimming came from the DNA. In all, the sample holds over a million clones, and roughly 96% of those were seen once. The ten largest account for about 1% of the sample.

The donors were healthy, HIV-negative adults with no recently reported acute infections or vaccinations. All donors were Caucasian adults living in Nashville, Tennessee, USA. Magnetic negative selection was used to enrich CD4+ T cells, after which naive cells were positively selected on CD45RA and the negative fraction became the memory subset. Blood was obtained by leukapheresis, after which PBMCs were separated by Ficoll-Histopaque density gradient centrifugation and cryopreserved in liquid nitrogen vapor phase. Analytical flow cytometry was used to check the purity and quantity of each magnetically sorted T cell population. From each sorted fraction, genomic DNA was isolated and quantified by UV absorbance on a Nanodrop 2000c. A word on this clone: Its antigen has not been determined. Per-nucleotide qualities are absent, and no much larger clonotype sits a single base away.

V lost 0 bases and J lost 12 bases; the stretch between them is 12 bases long. The germline V gene gives CDR1 as ENHRY and CDR2 as SYGVKD. The CDR3 spans 13 residues, from the cysteine through the phenylalanine. Only the CDR3 part of the read is kept: 39 bases, read in frame from the first base. This receptor was obtained from a man aged 25-40 years in good health. Source material: naive CD4+ T cells sorted from blood. This sample's cell subset or site label indicates: CD45RA+ positively selected. The rearrangement combines TRBV10-3 with TRBJ2-1; the D gene cannot be resolved reliably. The DNA reads TGTGCCATCAGTGAGTCTTTGGTTCACTGGCAGTTCTTC. This encodes CAISESLVHWQFF.